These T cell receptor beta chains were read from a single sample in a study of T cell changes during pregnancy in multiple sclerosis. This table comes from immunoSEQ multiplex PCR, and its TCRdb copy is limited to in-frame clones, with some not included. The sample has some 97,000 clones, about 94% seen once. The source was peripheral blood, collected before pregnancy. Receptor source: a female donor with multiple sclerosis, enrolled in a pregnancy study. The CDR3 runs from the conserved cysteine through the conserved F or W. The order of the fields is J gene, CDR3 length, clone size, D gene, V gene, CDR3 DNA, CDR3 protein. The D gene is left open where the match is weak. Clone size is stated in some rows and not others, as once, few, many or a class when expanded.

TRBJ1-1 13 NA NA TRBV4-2 TGTGCCAGCAGCCACCCAGGGAACACTGAAGCTTTCTTT CASSHPGNTEAFF
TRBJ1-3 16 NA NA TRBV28 TGTGCCAGCAGTCTTTTTTCGGGAGGATCTGGAAACACCATATATTTT CASSLFSGGSGNTIYF
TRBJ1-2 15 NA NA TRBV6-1 TGTGCCAGCAGTGAAAGGGTGGGAGAGAACTATGGCTACACCTTC CASSERVGENYGYTF
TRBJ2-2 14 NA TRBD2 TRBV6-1 TGTGCCAGCAGTGAATTGGCGGGAGCCGGGGAGCTGTTTTTT CASSELAGAGELFF
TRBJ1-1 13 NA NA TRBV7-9 TGTGCCAGCAGCCCCGGGTCGGGCACTGAAGCTTTCTTT CASSPGSGTEAFF
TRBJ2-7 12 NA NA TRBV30 TGTGCCTGGATGGGCAACTCCTACGAGCAGTACTTC CAWMGNSYEQYF
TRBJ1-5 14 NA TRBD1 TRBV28 TGTGCCAGCAGTTTGGGACAGGTCAGCCAGCCCCAGCATTTT CASSLGQVSQPQHF
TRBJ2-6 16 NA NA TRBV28 TGTGCCAGCAGTCCCGACTTGGGTTCAGGGGCCAACGTCCTGACTTTC CASSPDLGSGANVLTF
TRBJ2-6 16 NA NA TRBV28 TGTGCCAGCAGTTTACCCGGTAGCTCTGGGGCCAACGTCCTGACTTTC CASSLPGSSGANVLTF
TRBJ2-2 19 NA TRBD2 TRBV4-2 TGTGCCAGCAGCCAAGGGGCGGTAGTAGCGGGAGGGCCGGGCGGGGAGCTGTTTTTT CASSQGAVVAGGPGGELFF
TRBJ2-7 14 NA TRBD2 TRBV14 TGTGCCAGCAGCGGCCGGGGGGATGGGTACGAGCAGTACTTC CASSGRGDGYEQYF
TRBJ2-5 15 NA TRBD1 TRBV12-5 TGTGCTAGTGGCCTACCGGGACAGTTTGAAGAGACCCAGTACTTC CASGLPGQFEETQYF
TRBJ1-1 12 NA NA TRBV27 TGTGCCAGCAGTTACGGGGGGGGTGTAACTTTCTTT CASSYGGGVTFF
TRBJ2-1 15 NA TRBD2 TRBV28 TGTGCCAGCAGCGAACCGGGACTAGCGCACAATGAGCAGTTCTTC CASSEPGLAHNEQFF
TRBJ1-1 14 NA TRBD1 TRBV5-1 TGCGCCAGCAGCCCAGGGACAGGAAGTGGCGAAGCTTTCTTT CASSPGTGSGEAFF
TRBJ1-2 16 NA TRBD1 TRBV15 TGTGCCACCAGCAGAGATGGGGACAGGGAACCCTATGGCTACACCTTC CATSRDGDREPYGYTF
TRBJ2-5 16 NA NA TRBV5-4 TGTGCCAGCAGCTCTGTTGCGCGGGATAAGGGGGAGACCCAGTACTTC CASSSVARDKGETQYF
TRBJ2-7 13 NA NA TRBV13 TGTGCCAGCAGCTACCGGGACTCCTACGAGCAGTACTTC CASSYRDSYEQYF
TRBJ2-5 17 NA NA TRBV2 TGTGCCAGCATGGGGGGGGCCTCTGACGGGAGCGGAGAGACCCAGTACTTC CASMGGASDGSGETQYF
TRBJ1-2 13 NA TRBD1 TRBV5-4 TGTGCCAGCAGCTGGACAGGGGAAGATGGCTACACCTTC CASSWTGEDGYTF
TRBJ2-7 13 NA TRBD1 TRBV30 TGTGCCTGGACCGGGACAGGGATGGGCGAGCAGTACTTC CAWTGTGMGEQYF
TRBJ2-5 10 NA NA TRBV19 TGTGCCAGTAGCGGGGAGACCCAGTACTTC CASSGETQYF
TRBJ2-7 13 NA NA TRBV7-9 TGTGCCAGCAGCCCTGAGAGCTCCTACGAGCAGTACTTC CASSPESSYEQYF
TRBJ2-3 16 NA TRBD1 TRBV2 TGTGCCAGCAGGGATTCTTCAGGGGGACCAACAGATACGCAGTATTTT CASRDSSGGPTDTQYF
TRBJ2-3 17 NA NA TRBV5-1 TGCGCCAGCAGCTTGGCTGGGGGGGCGTACTCGACAGATACGCAGTATTTT CASSLAGGAYSTDTQYF
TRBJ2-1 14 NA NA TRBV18 TGTGCCAGCTCACCATTCTCGAGTCTAGATGAGCAGTTCTTC CASSPFSSLDEQFF
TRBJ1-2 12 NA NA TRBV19 TGTGCCACCCACTCCTTTAACTATGGCTACACCTTC CATHSFNYGYTF
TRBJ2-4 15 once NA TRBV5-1 TGCGCCAGCAGCTTGGAGGGGGTTTCAGTCGACATTCAGTACTTC CASSLEGVSVDIQYF
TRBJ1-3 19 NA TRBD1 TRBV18 TGTGCCAGCTCACCTTGGGGACAGGGGGACTCGAGCTCTGGAAACACCATATATTTT CASSPWGQGDSSSGNTIYF
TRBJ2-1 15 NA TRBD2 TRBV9 TGTGCCAGCAGCGTAGTTAGCGGGAGCTCCAATGAGCAGTTCTTC CASSVVSGSSNEQFF
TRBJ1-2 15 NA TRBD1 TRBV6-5 TGTGCCAGCAGTTACTCACAGGGGACCAACTATGGCTACACCTTC CASSYSQGTNYGYTF
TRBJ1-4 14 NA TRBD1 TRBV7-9 TGTGCCAGCAGCTTAACAGGGGTGGGTGAAAAACTGTTTTTT CASSLTGVGEKLFF